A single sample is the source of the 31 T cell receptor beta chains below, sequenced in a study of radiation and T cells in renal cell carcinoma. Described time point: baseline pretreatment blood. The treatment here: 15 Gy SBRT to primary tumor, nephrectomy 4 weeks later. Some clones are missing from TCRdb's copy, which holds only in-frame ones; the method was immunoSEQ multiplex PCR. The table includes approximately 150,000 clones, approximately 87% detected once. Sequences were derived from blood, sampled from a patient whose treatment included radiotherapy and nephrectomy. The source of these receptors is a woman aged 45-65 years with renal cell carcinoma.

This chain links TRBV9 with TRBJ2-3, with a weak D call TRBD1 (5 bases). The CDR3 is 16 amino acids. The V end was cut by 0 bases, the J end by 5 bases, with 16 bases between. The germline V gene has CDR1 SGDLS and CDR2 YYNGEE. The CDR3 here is CASSVAGGRAEDTQYF. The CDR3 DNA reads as TGTGCCAGCAGCGTAGCTGGTGGCAGGGCCGAAGATACGCAGTATTTT.

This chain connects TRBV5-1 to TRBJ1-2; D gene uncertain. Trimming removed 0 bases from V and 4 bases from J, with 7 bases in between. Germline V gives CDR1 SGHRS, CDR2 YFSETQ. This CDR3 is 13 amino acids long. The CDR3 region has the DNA TGCGCCAGCAGCTTGGTGGACCGCTATGGCTACACCTTC. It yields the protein CASSLVDRYGYTF.

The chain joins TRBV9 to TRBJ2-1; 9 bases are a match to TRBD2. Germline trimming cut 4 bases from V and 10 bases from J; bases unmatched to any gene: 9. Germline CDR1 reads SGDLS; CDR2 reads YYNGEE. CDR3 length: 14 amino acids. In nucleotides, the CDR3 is TGTGCCAGCAGCATTGGACTAGCGCGAAGGGAGCAGTTCTTC. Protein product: CASSIGLARREQFF.

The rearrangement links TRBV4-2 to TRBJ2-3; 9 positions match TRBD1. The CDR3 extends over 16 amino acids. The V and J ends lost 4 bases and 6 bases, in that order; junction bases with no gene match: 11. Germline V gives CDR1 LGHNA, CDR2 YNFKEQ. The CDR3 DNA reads TGTGCCAGCAGCCCGTTACCGGGACAGGGTGTGGATACGCAGTATTTT. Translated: CASSPLPGQGVDTQYF.

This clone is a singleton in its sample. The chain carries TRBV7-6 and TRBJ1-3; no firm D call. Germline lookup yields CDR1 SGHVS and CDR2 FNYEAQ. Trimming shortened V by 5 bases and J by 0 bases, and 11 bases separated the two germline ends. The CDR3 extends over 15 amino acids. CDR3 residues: CASSRAGYSGNTIYF. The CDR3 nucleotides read TGTGCCAGCAGCCGAGCGGGCTACTCTGGAAACACCATATATTTT.

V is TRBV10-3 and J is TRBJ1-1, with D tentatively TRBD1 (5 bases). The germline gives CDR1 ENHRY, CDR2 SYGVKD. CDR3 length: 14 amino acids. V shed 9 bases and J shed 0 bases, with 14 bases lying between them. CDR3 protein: CAIKTVIMNTEAFF. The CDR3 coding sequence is TGTGCCATAAAGACAGTTATTATGAACACTGAAGCTTTCTTT.

CDR3 region: CASSAGRGNYGYTF. CDR3 sequence (DNA): TGTGCCAGCAGCGCTGGACGGGGAAACTATGGCTACACCTTC. V is TRBV5-4 and J is TRBJ1-2; unclear D gene. Germline V gene data show CDR1 as SGHNT and CDR2 as YYREEE (reference sequence). The CDR3 loop spans 14 amino acids. V lost 4 bases and J 2 bases, leaving 12 bases between the germline ends.

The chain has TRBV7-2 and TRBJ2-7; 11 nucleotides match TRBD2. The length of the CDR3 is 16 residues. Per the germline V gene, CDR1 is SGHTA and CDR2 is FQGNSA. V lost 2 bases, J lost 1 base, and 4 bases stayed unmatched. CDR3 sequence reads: CASSLHSGRASYEQYF. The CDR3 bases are TGTGCCAGCAGCTTACATAGCGGGAGGGCATCCTACGAGCAGTACTTC.

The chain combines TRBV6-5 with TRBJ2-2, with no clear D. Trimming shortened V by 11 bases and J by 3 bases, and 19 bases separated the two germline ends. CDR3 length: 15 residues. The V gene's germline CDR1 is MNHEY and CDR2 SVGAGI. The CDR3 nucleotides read TGTGCCGCGCTGCGGACCGCAGGCGACACCGGGGAGCTGTTTTTT. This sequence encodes CAALRTAGDTGELFF.

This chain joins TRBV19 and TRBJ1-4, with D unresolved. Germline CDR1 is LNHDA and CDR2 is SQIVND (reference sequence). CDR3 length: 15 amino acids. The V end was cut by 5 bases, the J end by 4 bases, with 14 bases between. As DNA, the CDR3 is TGTGCCAGTAGTGATCCCGACGGAAGTAATGAAAAACTGTTTTTT. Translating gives CASSDPDGSNEKLFF.

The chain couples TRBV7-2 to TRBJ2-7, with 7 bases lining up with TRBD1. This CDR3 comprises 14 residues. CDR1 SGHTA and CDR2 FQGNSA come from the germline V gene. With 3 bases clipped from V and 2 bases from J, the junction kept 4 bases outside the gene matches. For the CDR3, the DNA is TGTGCCAGCAGCTTCGGACAGGCGACCTACGAGCAGTACTTC. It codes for CASSFGQATYEQYF.

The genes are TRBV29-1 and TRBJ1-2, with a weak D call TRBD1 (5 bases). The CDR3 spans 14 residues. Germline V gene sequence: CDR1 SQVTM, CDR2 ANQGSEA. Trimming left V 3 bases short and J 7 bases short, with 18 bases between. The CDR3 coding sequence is TGCAGCGTTGACGAATTAAGGGGTTTGGGTGGCTACACCTTC. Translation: CSVDELRGLGGYTF.

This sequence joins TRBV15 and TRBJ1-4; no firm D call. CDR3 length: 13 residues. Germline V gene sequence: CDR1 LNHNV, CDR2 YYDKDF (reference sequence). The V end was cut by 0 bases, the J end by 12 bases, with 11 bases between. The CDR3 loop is CATSRDQGLELFF. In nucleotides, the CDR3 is TGTGCCACCAGCAGAGATCAAGGGTTGGAACTGTTTTTT.

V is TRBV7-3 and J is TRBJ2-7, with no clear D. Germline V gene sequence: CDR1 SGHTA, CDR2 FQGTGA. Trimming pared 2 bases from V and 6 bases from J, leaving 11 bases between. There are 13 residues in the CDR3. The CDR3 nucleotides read TGTGCCAGCAGCTTAGGTTTGGGAAGCGAGCAGTACTTC. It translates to CASSLGLGSEQYF.

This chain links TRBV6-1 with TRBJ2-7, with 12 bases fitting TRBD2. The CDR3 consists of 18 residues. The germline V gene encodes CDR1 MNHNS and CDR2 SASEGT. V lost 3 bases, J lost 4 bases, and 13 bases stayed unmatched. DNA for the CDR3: TGTGCCAGCAGTGATCCCGGGACTAGCGGGCTTGGATCATACGAGCAGTACTTC. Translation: CASSDPGTSGLGSYEQYF.

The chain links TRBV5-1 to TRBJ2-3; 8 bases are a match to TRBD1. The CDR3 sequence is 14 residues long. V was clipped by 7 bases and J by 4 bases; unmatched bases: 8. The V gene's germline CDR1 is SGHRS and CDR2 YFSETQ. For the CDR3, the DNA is TGCGCCAGCGGTCCCATGACAGGGGCAGATACGCAGTATTTT. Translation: CASGPMTGADTQYF.

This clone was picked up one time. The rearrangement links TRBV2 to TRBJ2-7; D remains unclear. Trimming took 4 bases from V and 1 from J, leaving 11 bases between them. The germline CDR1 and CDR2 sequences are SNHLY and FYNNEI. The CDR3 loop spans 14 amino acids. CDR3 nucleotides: TGTGCCAGCAGTGTGGCGCGGCAGTCCTACGAGCAGTACTTC. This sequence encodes CASSVARQSYEQYF.

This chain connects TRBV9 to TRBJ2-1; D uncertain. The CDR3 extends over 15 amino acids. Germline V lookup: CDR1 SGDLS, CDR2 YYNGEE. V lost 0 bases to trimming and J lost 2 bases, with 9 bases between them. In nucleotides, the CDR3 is TGTGCCAGCAGCGTAGAATGGCAGACCTACAATGAGCAGTTCTTC. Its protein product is CASSVEWQTYNEQFF.

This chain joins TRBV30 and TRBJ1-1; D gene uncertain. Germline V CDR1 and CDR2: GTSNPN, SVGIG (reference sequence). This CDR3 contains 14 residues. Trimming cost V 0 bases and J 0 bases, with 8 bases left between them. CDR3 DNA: TGTGCCTGGAGTGTAATTCCCGTGAACACTGAAGCTTTCTTT. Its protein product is CAWSVIPVNTEAFF.

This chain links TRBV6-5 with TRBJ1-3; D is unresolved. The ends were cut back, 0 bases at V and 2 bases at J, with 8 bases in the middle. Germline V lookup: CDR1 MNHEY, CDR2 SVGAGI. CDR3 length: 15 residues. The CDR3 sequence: CASSYSGKAGNTIYF. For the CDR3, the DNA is TGTGCCAGCAGTTACTCAGGGAAAGCTGGAAACACCATATATTTT.

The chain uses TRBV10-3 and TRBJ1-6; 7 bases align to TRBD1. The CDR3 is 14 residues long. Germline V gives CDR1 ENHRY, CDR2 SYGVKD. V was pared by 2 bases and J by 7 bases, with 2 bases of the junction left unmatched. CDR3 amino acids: CAISEGTANSPLHF. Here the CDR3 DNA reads TGTGCCATCAGTGAGGGGACAGCCAATTCACCCCTCCACTTT.

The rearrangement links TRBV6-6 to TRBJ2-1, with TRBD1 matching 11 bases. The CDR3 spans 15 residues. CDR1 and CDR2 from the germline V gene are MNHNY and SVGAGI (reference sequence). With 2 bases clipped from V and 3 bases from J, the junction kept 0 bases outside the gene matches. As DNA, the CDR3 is TGTGCCAGCAGTTACGGGACAGGGGGCTACAATGAGCAGTTCTTC. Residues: CASSYGTGGYNEQFF.

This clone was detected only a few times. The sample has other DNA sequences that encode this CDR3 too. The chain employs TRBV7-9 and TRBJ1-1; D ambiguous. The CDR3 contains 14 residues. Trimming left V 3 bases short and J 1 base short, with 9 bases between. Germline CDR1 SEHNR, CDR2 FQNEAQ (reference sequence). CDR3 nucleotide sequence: TGTGCCAGCAGCTTTAGTGGTTCGAACACTGAAGCTTTCTTT. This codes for CASSFSGSNTEAFF.

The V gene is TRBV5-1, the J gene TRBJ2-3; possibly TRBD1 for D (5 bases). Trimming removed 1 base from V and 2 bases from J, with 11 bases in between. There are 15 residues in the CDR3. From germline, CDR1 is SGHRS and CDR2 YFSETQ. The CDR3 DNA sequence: TGCGCCAGCAGCTTGCAAGGACAAATCACAGATACGCAGTATTTT. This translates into CASSLQGQITDTQYF.

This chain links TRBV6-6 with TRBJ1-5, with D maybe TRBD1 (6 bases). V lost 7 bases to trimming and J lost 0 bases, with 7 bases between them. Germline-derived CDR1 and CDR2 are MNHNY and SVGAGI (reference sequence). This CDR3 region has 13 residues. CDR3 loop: CASMGASNQPQHF. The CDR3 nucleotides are TGTGCCAGCATGGGGGCTAGCAATCAGCCCCAGCATTTT.

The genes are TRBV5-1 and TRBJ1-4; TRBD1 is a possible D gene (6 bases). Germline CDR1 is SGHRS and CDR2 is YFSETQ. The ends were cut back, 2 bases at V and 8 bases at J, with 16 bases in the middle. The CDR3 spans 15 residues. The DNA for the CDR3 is TGCGCCAGCAGCTTCCAAACAGGGTCGGGCGAAAAACTGTTTTTT. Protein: CASSFQTGSGEKLFF. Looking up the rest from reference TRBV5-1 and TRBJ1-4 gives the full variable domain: KAGVTQTPRYLIKTRGQQVTLSCSPISGHRSVSWYQQTPGQGLQFLFEYFSETQRNKGNFPGRFSGRQFSNSRSEMNVSTLELGDSALYLCASSFQTGSGEKLFFGSGTQLSVL.

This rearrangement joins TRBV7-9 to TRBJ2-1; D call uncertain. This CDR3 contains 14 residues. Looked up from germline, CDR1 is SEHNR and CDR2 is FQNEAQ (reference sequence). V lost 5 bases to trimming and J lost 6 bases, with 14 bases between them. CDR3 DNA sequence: TGTGCCAGCAGCCACCTTGGGTCTCTCAATGAGCAGTTCTTC. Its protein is CASSHLGSLNEQFF.

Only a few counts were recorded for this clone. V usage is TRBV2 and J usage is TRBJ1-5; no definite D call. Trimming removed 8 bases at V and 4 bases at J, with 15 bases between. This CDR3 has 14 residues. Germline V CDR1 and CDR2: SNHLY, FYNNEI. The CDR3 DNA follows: TGTGCCAGCTCAATTACAAGGACGAATCAGCCCCAGCATTTT. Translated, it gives CASSITRTNQPQHF. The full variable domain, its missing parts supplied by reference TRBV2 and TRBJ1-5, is EPEVTQTPSHQVTQMGQEVILRCVPISNHLYFYWYRQILGQKVEFLVSFYNNEISEKSEIFDDQFSVERPDGSNFTLKIRSTKLEDSAMYFCASSITRTNQPQHFGDGTRLSIL.

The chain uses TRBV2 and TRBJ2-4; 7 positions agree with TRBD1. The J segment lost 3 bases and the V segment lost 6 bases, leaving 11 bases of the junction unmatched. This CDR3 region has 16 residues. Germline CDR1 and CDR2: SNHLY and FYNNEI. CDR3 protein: CASSLTRRDSKNIQYF. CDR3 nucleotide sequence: TGTGCCAGCAGCCTCACTCGCCGGGACAGCAAAAACATTCAGTACTTC. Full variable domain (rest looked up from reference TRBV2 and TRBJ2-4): EPEVTQTPSHQVTQMGQEVILRCVPISNHLYFYWYRQILGQKVEFLVSFYNNEISEKSEIFDDQFSVERPDGSNFTLKIRSTKLEDSAMYFCASSLTRRDSKNIQYFGAGTRLSVL.

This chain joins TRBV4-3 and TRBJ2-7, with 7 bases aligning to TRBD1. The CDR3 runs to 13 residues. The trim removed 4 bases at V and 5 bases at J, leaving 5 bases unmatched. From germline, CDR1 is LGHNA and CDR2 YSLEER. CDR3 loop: CASSPNQGDEQYF. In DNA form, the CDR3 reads TGCGCCAGCAGCCCGAACCAGGGGGACGAGCAGTACTTC.

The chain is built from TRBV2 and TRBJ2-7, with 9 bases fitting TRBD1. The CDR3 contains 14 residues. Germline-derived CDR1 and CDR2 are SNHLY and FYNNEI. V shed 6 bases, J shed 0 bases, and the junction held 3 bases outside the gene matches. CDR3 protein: CASRGTGSSYEQYF. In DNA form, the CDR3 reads TGTGCCAGCAGGGGGACAGGGAGCTCCTACGAGCAGTACTTC.